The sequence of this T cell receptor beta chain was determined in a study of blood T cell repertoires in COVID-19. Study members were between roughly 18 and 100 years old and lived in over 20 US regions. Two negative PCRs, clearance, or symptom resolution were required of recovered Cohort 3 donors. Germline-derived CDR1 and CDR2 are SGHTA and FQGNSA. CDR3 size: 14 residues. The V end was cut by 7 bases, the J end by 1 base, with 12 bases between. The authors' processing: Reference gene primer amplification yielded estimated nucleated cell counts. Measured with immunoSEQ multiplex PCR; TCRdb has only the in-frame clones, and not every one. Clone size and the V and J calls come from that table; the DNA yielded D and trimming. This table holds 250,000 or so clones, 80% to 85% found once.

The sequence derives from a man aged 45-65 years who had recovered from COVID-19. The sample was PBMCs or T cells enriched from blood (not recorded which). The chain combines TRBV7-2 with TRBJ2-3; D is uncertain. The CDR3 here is CASTPTSGTDTQYF. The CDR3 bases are TGTGCCAGCACCCCAACTTCCGGCACAGATACGCAGTATTTT.